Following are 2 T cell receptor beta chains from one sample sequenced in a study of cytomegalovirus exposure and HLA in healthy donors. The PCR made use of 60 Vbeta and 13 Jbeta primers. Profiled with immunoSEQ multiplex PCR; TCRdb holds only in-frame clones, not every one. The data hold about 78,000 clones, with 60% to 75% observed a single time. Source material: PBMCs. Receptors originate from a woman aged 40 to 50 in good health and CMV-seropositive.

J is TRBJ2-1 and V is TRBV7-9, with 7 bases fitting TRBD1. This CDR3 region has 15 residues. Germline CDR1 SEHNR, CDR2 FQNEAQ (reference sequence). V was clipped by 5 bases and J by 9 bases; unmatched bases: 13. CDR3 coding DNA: TGTGCCAGCAGCCTAGACAGGGAGATTGTTGGTGAGCAGTTCTTC. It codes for CASSLDREIVGEQFF. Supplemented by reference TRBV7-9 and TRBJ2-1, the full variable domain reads DTGVSQNPRHKITKRGQNVTFRCDPISEHNRLYWYRQTLGQGPEFLTYFQNEAQLEKSRLLSDRFSAERPKGSFSTLEIQRTEQGDSAMYLCASSLDREIVGEQFFGPGTRLTVL.

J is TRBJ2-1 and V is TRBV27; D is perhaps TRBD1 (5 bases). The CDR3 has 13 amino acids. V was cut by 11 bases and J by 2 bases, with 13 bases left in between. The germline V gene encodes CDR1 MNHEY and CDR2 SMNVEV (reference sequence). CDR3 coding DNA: TGTGCCGTCGGAAGGGGCCCCTACAATGAGCAGTTCTTC. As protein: CAVGRGPYNEQFF.